These 17 T cell receptor beta chains originate from one sample sequenced in a study of early T cells in non-severe SARS-CoV-2 infection. TCRdb redid the calling of the 5' RACE reads with MiXCR, one entry per CDR3 protein. The sample lists tens of thousands of distinct CDR3 sequences, over 10% occurring once. The sample was whole blood. The receptors derive from an adult who was a healthcare worker with PCR-confirmed SARS-CoV-2 infection or an uninfected control (not recorded which).

This clonotype was detected ten times or more. V gene TRBV6-1 combines with J gene TRBJ1-5; unclear D gene. The CDR3 runs 13 residues. The V gene lost 6 bases and the J gene lost 4 bases, with 10 bases spanning the gap. Looked up from germline, CDR1 is MNHNS and CDR2 is SASEGT. CDR3 protein: CASSAGMNQPQHF. The CDR3 nucleotides are TGTGCCAGCAGCGCAGGAATGAATCAGCCCCAGCATTTT.

This clonotype was seen a handful of times. The chain joins TRBV7-6 to TRBJ2-1; no definite D call. Germline V gene data show CDR1 as SGHVS and CDR2 as FNYEAQ. This CDR3 has 14 amino acids. Trimming shortened V by 2 bases and J by 10 bases, and 15 bases separated the two germline ends. CDR3 nucleotide sequence: TGTGCCAGCAGCTTACTTGCACCCGGTAAAGAGCAGTTCTTC. Its translation: CASSLLAPGKEQFF.

The DNA of the CDR3 is TGTGCCAGCAGCTTAGCGGGGACAGCAGATGAAGGGACCTTC. It translates to CASSLAGTADEGTF. The gene calls are TRBV7-8 and TRBJ1-2; 7 nucleotides match TRBD1. V lost 0 bases to trimming and J lost 14 bases; unmatched junction nucleotides: 12. This CDR3 contains 14 residues. The germline V gene encodes CDR1 SGHVS and CDR2 FQNEAQ.

This chain joins TRBV2 and TRBJ1-2; maybe TRBD1 (5 bases). V lost 5 bases and J 2 bases, leaving 18 bases between the germline ends. The CDR3 sequence is 16 residues long. Germline V gene data show CDR1 as SNHLY and CDR2 as FYNNEI. The CDR3 region is CASSLIRDPGNYGYTF. The DNA of the CDR3 is TGTGCCAGCAGTCTCATCCGGGACCCCGGAAACTATGGCTACACCTTC. Combining the CDR3 with reference TRBV2 and TRBJ1-2 gives the whole variable domain EPEVTQTPSHQVTQMGQEVILRCVPISNHLYFYWYRQILGQKVEFLVSFYNNEISEKSEIFDDQFSVERPDGSNFTLKIRSTKLEDSAMYFCASSLIRDPGNYGYTFGSGTRLTVV.

In its sample, this clonotype was seen many times. The chain couples TRBV7-6 to TRBJ1-6, with D possibly being TRBD1 (5 bases). The germline V gene encodes CDR1 SGHVS and CDR2 FNYEAQ. Trimming took off 1 base at V and 5 bases at J, with 12 bases between the two ends. The CDR3 is 16 amino acids. DNA of the CDR3: TGTGCCAGCAGCTTAGGGGCAGGGATTAATAATTCACCCCTCCACTTT. Amino acid sequence: CASSLGAGINNSPLHF.

The chain uses TRBV29-1 and TRBJ2-5, with D unclear. The V end lost 7 bases, the J end lost 4 bases, and 10 bases lay between the germline ends. Looked up from germline, CDR1 is SQVTM and CDR2 is ANQGSEA. The CDR3 is 11 residues long. The CDR3 is CSGAVGETQYF. In nucleotides, the CDR3 is TGCAGCGGCGCGGTTGGAGAGACCCAGTACTTC.

This clonotype was seen ten or more times. The chain is built from TRBV20-1 and TRBJ2-7; D gene ambiguous. The CDR3 is made up of 13 amino acids. CDR1 and CDR2 (germline): DFQATT, SNEGSKA (reference sequence). Trimming stripped 6 bases from V and 2 bases from J, with 14 bases between. DNA for the CDR3: TGCAGTGCGCCCTTCGCGGACCCCTACGAGCAGTACTTC. Translation gives CSAPFADPYEQYF.

This clonotype was seen more than once but under ten times. The chain combines TRBV9 with TRBJ2-7; 10 bases are shared with TRBD1. V trimming: 2 bases; J trimming: 5 bases; junction bases outside the gene matches: 4. In germline, CDR1 is SGDLS, CDR2 YYNGEE. This CDR3 region has 14 residues. Here the CDR3 DNA reads TGTGCCAGCAGCGTGACCGGGACAGGGGACGAGCAGTACTTC. Translation gives CASSVTGTGDEQYF.

In its sample, this clonotype was seen a few times. The chain combines TRBV29-1 with TRBJ2-5, with TRBD2 matching over 7 bases. The V segment lost 5 bases and the J segment 7 bases; nucleotides outside the gene matches: 10. The CDR3 has 13 residues. The germline gives CDR1 SQVTM, CDR2 ANQGSEA. The CDR3 sequence is CSVPTSPGGTQYF. Written as DNA, the CDR3 is TGCAGCGTTCCGACTAGTCCGGGAGGGACCCAGTACTTC.

The sample holds a few counts of this clonotype. This chain joins TRBV20-1 and TRBJ2-3; 7 positions match TRBD2. Germline V CDR1 and CDR2: DFQATT, SNEGSKA (reference sequence). J was trimmed by 1 base and V by 6 bases; bases with no gene match: 7. The CDR3 totals 14 residues. DNA of the CDR3: TGCAGTGCGCCTGGCGGGAGCGGCACAGATACGCAGTATTTT. Residues: CSAPGGSGTDTQYF.

The chain employs TRBV7-9 and TRBJ2-1, with 13 bases aligning to TRBD2. The CDR3 length is 16 residues. Germline values: CDR1 SEHNR, CDR2 FQNEAQ (reference sequence). The V and J ends lost 4 bases and 1 base, in that order; junction bases with no gene match: 1. The CDR3 loop reads CASSWGLAGSYNEQFF. The CDR3 DNA sequence: TGTGCCAGCAGCTGGGGACTAGCGGGGTCCTACAATGAGCAGTTCTTC. Looking up the rest from reference TRBV7-9 and TRBJ2-1 gives the full variable domain: DTGVSQNPRHKITKRGQNVTFRCDPISEHNRLYWYRQTLGQGPEFLTYFQNEAQLEKSRLLSDRFSAERPKGSFSTLEIQRTEQGDSAMYLCASSWGLAGSYNEQFFGPGTRLTVL.

This clonotype has a count of ten or more. The chain is built from TRBV30 and TRBJ2-6; D call uncertain. The CDR3 loop spans 12 amino acids. V lost 6 bases and J 2 bases, leaving 5 bases between the germline ends. Germline CDR1 and CDR2: GTSNPN and SVGIG (reference sequence). DNA of the CDR3: TGTGCCTGTTCCCCTGGGGCCAACGTCCTGACTTTC. Translation: CACSPGANVLTF.

This clonotype was counted a few times. The chain carries TRBV25-1 and TRBJ2-5; no clear D. Germline V gene lookup returns CDR1 MGHDK and CDR2 SYGVNS. The CDR3 covers 13 residues. Trimming shortened V by 7 bases and J by 7 bases, and 16 bases separated the two germline ends. The CDR3 sequence: CASTGLVIGTQYF. DNA for the CDR3: TGTGCCAGCACCGGGCTCGTAATTGGGACCCAGTACTTC.

This clonotype was counted between two and nine times. This chain uses TRBV20-1 with TRBJ1-6; 8 bases map to TRBD1. The ends lost 7 bases at V and 10 bases at J; junction bases unmatched: 9. Germline-derived CDR1 and CDR2 are DFQATT and SNEGSKA (reference sequence). The CDR3 length is 13 residues. CDR3 sequence reads: CSGGQGALSPLHF. For the CDR3, the DNA is TGCAGTGGAGGGCAGGGGGCTTTGTCACCCCTCCACTTT.

This clonotype showed up many times. The chain uses TRBV20-1 and TRBJ2-7, with a possible D match to TRBD2 (6 bases). V lost 3 bases and J lost 3, with 12 bases in between. Germline V gene sequence: CDR1 DFQATT, CDR2 SNEGSKA (reference sequence). The CDR3 runs to 13 residues. Here the CDR3 reads CSASGGRNYEQYF. In DNA form, the CDR3 reads TGCAGTGCTAGCGGGGGTAGAAACTACGAGCAGTACTTC.

This clonotype has more than one count but fewer than ten. This chain links TRBV28 with TRBJ2-3; 7 nucleotides match TRBD2. There are 16 residues in the CDR3. V was pared by 5 bases and J by 3 bases, with 11 bases of the junction left unmatched. Germline lookup yields CDR1 MDHEN and CDR2 SYDVKM. CDR3 protein: CASSPLAVRTTDTQYF. CDR3 nucleotides: TGTGCCAGCAGTCCGCTAGCGGTTAGGACTACAGATACGCAGTATTTT.

This clonotype was seen repeatedly, ten times or more. The V and J genes are TRBV28 and TRBJ2-4; 8 nucleotides align to TRBD1. The V segment lost 2 bases and the J segment 7 bases; nucleotides outside the gene matches: 10. The CDR3 is 16 residues long. The germline gives CDR1 MDHEN, CDR2 SYDVKM. DNA of the CDR3: TGTGCCAGCAGTTTAGCCCCCGGACAGGGCGTGAACATTCAGTACTTC. Its protein product is CASSLAPGQGVNIQYF.